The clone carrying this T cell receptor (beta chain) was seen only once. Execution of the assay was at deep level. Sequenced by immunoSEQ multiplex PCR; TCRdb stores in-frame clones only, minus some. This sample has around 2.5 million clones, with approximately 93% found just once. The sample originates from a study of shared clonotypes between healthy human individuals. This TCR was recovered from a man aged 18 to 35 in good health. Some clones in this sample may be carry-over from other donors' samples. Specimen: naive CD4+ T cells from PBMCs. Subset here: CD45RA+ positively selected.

The CDR3 sequence is CASSFVPQGAGYEQYF. CDR3 nucleotides: TGTGCCAGCAGCTTTGTACCCCAGGGGGCTGGGTACGAGCAGTACTTC. This chain uses TRBV7-9 with TRBJ2-7; 8 positions match TRBD1. V gave up 3 bases and J gave up 4 bases; unmatched junction bases: 11. Germline V gene lookup returns CDR1 SEHNR and CDR2 FQNEAQ (reference sequence). This CDR3 comprises 16 residues.